Listed here are 21 T cell receptor beta chains from one sample, sequenced in a study of beta chain features in type 1 diabetes. Study conclusions and caveats: For Type 1 diabetes patients, all four CD4+ subsets carried TCRB CDR3s that were moderately but significantly shorter.

These receptors have no identified antigens. Expressed TCRB transcripts were sequenced because the entire RNA isolate underwent reverse transcription. TCRdb keeps only in-frame clones here, not all; method: immunoSEQ multiplex PCR. Among hundreds of thousands of clones listed, 13% were seen once. The sample comprised naive CD4+ T cells from blood. These TCRs come from a man aged 18 to 30 with type 1 diabetes.

In its sample, this clone was seen a few times. CDR3 nucleotides: TGTGCCAGCTCACCTACAAAGAACAATGAAAAACTGTTTTTT. Its translation is CASSPTKNNEKLFF. J is TRBJ1-4 and V is TRBV18; no clear D gene. This CDR3 is built from 14 residues. The germline gives CDR1 KGHSH, CDR2 LQKENI. The germline V and J ends were trimmed by 3 bases and 5 bases, with 10 bases remaining between them. The whole variable domain, remainder taken from reference TRBV18 and TRBJ1-4, is NAGVMQNPRHLVRRRGQEARLRCSPMKGHSHVYWYRQLPEEGLKFMVYLQKENIIDESGMPKERFSAEFPKEGPSILRIQQVVRGDSAAYFCASSPTKNNEKLFFGSGTQLSVL.

This clone was picked up a small number of times. The rearrangement links TRBV28 to TRBJ2-3; 8 bases line up with TRBD1. The CDR3 extends over 16 amino acids. The trim removed 1 base at V and 2 bases at J, leaving 5 bases unmatched. The V gene's germline CDR1 is MDHEN and CDR2 SYDVKM. In nucleotides, the CDR3 is TGTGCCAGCAGTTTATTGTCAGGGGGCAACACAGATACGCAGTATTTT. Its protein is CASSLLSGGNTDTQYF.

This clone was detected a few times. The gene calls are TRBV7-2 and TRBJ2-5; 9 bases line up with TRBD1. The CDR3 spans 14 residues. Unmatched junction bases numbered 6, after V lost 5 bases and J lost 5 bases. CDR1 and CDR2 (germline): SGHTA, FQGNSA. CDR3 region: CASSMGQGPETQYF. CDR3 in DNA: TGTGCCAGCAGCATGGGACAGGGCCCGGAGACCCAGTACTTC. Full variable domain (missing parts from reference TRBV7-2 and TRBJ2-5): GAGVSQSPSNKVTEKGKDVELRCDPISGHTALYWYRQSLGQGLEFLIYFQGNSAPDKSGLPSDRFSAERTGGSVSTLTIQRTQQEDSAVYLCASSMGQGPETQYFGPGTRLLVL.

This CDR3 reads CASALAGDQETQYF. In DNA, the CDR3 is TGTGCCTCCGCCCTAGCGGGGGACCAAGAGACCCAGTACTTC. The gene calls are TRBV6-5 and TRBJ2-5, with 10 bases lining up with TRBD2. V shed 11 bases and J 0 bases; nucleotides not matched to a gene: 6. Germline-derived CDR1 and CDR2 are MNHEY and SVGAGI. The CDR3 extends over 14 amino acids.

This clone appeared a few times. The chain uses TRBV4-1 and TRBJ2-3; 7 bases are shared with TRBD2. Germline-derived CDR1 and CDR2 are MGHRA and YSYEKL. There are 17 residues in the CDR3. With 4 bases clipped from V and 0 bases from J, the junction kept 10 bases outside the gene matches. CDR3 nucleotides: TGCGCCAGCAGCCCCTCATTGGGGGGGTCTAGCACAGATACGCAGTATTTT. Its protein product is CASSPSLGGSSTDTQYF.

This clone was counted only a few times. The chain recombines TRBV19 with TRBJ1-4, with a tentative D call TRBD1 (6 bases). Germline loops: CDR1 LNHDA, CDR2 SQIVND (reference sequence). V lost 11 bases and J 5 bases, leaving 15 bases between the germline ends. The CDR3 runs 13 residues. The DNA for the CDR3 is TGTGCCTCCAGGGGCAGGGAGAATGAAAAACTGTTTTTT. Amino acids: CASRGRENEKLFF.

This clone showed up just a few times. The CDR3 loop reads CASSFDRYEQYF. CDR3 sequence (DNA): TGTGCCAGCAGTTTCGACCGTTACGAGCAGTACTTC. The chain is built from TRBV6-5 and TRBJ2-7; D is unclear. The ends were cut back, 4 bases at V and 4 bases at J, with 8 bases in the middle. The CDR3 is 12 residues long. CDR1 is MNHEY, CDR2 SVGAGI, per germline.

This rearrangement joins TRBV6-1 to TRBJ2-7; TRBD1 matches 7 bases. This CDR3 has 14 amino acids. Trimming removed 2 bases from V and 4 bases from J; junction bases left unmatched: 5. The V gene's germline CDR1 is MNHNS and CDR2 SASEGT. As DNA, the CDR3 is TGTGCCAGCAGTGAAACAGGGGATAGTTACGAGCAGTACTTC. Its protein product is CASSETGDSYEQYF.

The genes are TRBV15 and TRBJ1-6, with D possibly matching TRBD1 (5 bases). From germline, CDR1 is LNHNV and CDR2 YYDKDF (reference sequence). Trimming left V 0 bases short and J 12 bases short, with 15 bases between. CDR3 size: 15 residues. DNA for the CDR3: TGTGCCACCAGCAGAGATGGCAGGGATCAGGTACCCCTCCACTTT. Protein sequence: CATSRDGRDQVPLHF.

The genes are TRBV30 and TRBJ2-1, with a tentative D call TRBD2 (6 bases). The CDR3 is 14 amino acids. Germline CDR1 is GTSNPN and CDR2 is SVGIG (reference sequence). The V end was cut by 0 bases, the J end by 8 bases, with 14 bases between. In DNA, the CDR3 is TGTGCCTGGAGTGTACTAGCCTGCGGGCATGAGCAGTTCTTC. It is translated as CAWSVLACGHEQFF.

This clone appeared a few times. The chain couples TRBV5-1 to TRBJ2-1; D unresolved. Germline CDR1 SGHRS, CDR2 YFSETQ. The germline V and J ends were trimmed by 0 bases and 7 bases, with 14 bases remaining between them. The CDR3 runs to 15 residues. The CDR3 reads CASSLVSSPWNEQFF. CDR3 DNA sequence: TGCGCCAGCAGCTTGGTTAGTAGCCCTTGGAATGAGCAGTTCTTC.

The rearrangement joins TRBV9 to TRBJ2-7; no definite D call. Germline CDR1 and CDR2: SGDLS and YYNGEE. V was cut by 0 bases and J by 7 bases, with 14 bases left in between. The CDR3 extends over 14 amino acids. The CDR3 coding sequence is TGTGCCAGCAGCGTAGGGTACAGAGCCAGTGAGCAGTACTTC. This codes for CASSVGYRASEQYF.

This rearrangement joins TRBV18 to TRBJ1-1; D unclear. This CDR3 has 15 amino acids. Per germline, CDR1 KGHSH and CDR2 LQKENI. V lost 1 base to trimming and J lost 4 bases, with 13 bases between them. As DNA, the CDR3 is TGTGCCAGCTCACCACGGGTTGAGGGATCCACTGAAGCTTTCTTT. It codes for CASSPRVEGSTEAFF.

This chain uses TRBV29-1 with TRBJ2-5; D perhaps matches TRBD2 (5 bases). The germline gives CDR1 SQVTM, CDR2 ANQGSEA. CDR3 size: 10 residues. V lost 6 bases to trimming and J lost 7 bases, with 9 bases between them. The CDR3 reads CSVLEGTQYF. DNA for the CDR3: TGCAGCGTCCTTGAGGGGACCCAGTACTTC. Filled out from reference TRBV29-1 and TRBJ2-5, the complete variable domain reads SAVISQKPSRDICQRGTSLTIQCQVDSQVTMMFWYRQQPGQSLTLIATANQGSEATYESGFVIDKFPISRPNLTFSTLTVSNMSPEDSSIYLCSVLEGTQYFGPGTRLLVL.

In this sample, this clone turned up once. The V call is TRBV5-4, the J call TRBJ2-5; TRBD1 matches 8 bases. V lost 6 bases, J lost 2 bases, and 12 bases stayed unmatched. Germline V gene data show CDR1 as SGHNT and CDR2 as YYREEE (reference sequence). This CDR3 spans 16 amino acids. CDR3 sequence reads: CASTNTGGLMQETQYF. CDR3 in DNA: TGTGCCAGCACAAATACAGGGGGACTTATGCAAGAGACCCAGTACTTC.

This sequence joins TRBV27 and TRBJ2-7; 11 nucleotides align to TRBD2. Trimming at V came to 5 bases and at J to 5 bases, leaving 11 bases not matched to a gene. The CDR3 loop spans 16 amino acids. CDR1 is MNHEY, CDR2 SMNVEV, per germline (reference sequence). CDR3 DNA: TGTGCCAGCAGTCCTCTTAGCGGGGGGGCAAGGAACGAGCAGTACTTC. It is translated as CASSPLSGGARNEQYF.

This clone was seen a handful of times. This chain links TRBV6-1 with TRBJ2-5, with 13 bases lining up with TRBD2. The V segment lost 3 bases and the J segment 2 bases; nucleotides outside the gene matches: 6. Germline V CDR1 and CDR2: MNHNS, SASEGT. The CDR3 has 17 residues. As DNA, the CDR3 is TGTGCCAGCAGTGAGGGACTAGCGGGGCCATATCAAGAGACCCAGTACTTC. Its translation: CASSEGLAGPYQETQYF.

V and J are TRBV15 and TRBJ2-6, with D possibly matching TRBD1 (5 bases). This CDR3 has 12 amino acids. Germline V gene data show CDR1 as LNHNV and CDR2 as YYDKDF (reference sequence). Trimming removed 8 bases at V and 3 bases at J, with 5 bases between. This chain's CDR3 is CATQGGANVLTF. The CDR3 bases are TGTGCCACCCAGGGTGGGGCCAACGTCCTGACTTTC.

This clone was observed at least ten times. The chain links TRBV7-9 to TRBJ2-3; possible D gene TRBD2, 6 bases. This CDR3 is built from 15 residues. Trimming pared 2 bases from V and 0 bases from J, leaving 9 bases between. Per germline, CDR1 SEHNR and CDR2 FQNEAQ (reference sequence). CDR3: CASSLPGTSTDTQYF. The CDR3 region has the DNA TGTGCCAGCAGCTTACCAGGGACTAGCACAGATACGCAGTATTTT.

The rearrangement uses TRBV6-1 and TRBJ1-1; no clear D. Germline V gene sequence: CDR1 MNHNS, CDR2 SASEGT. This CDR3 region has 12 residues. Trimming took 8 bases from V and 2 from J, leaving 9 bases between them. The CDR3 sequence is CASLVPNTEAFF. The CDR3 DNA reads as TGTGCCAGCTTAGTCCCCAACACTGAAGCTTTCTTT.

This clone has a handful of counts. This chain links TRBV5-1 with TRBJ2-7; the D gene is possibly TRBD1 (6 bases). The CDR3 contains 15 residues. Deletions cut 4 bases from V and 2 bases from J, with 16 bases between. Germline V gene data show CDR1 as SGHRS and CDR2 as YFSETQ. This chain's CDR3 is CASSPGTISTYEQYF. CDR3 DNA sequence: TGCGCCAGCAGCCCCGGGACAATTTCGACCTACGAGCAGTACTTC.